This entry lists 14 T cell receptor beta chains sequenced from one sample in a study of neurological immune-mediated disorders (dated by TCRdb to 2018 to 2020). The library was prepared using 5' RACE. The instrument was an Illumina HiSeq 2500. Using fastp trimming at Q25 and MiXCR clonotype assembly, TCRdb reanalyzed the public sequencing data and kept in-frame beta chains. Each entry merges the rows of one CDR3 protein and shows their most common DNA and genes. This sample has approximately 27,000 distinct CDR3 sequences in its table, and under 30% of those were observed once. 30% of the sample is in the top ten clones. Sequences were obtained from CD4+ T cells from blood. Receptor source: a man aged 45 to 65 with HTLV-1-associated myelopathy (HAM/TSP).

The chain recombines TRBV15 with TRBJ2-3, with D unclear. Deletions cut 0 bases from V and 0 bases from J, with 7 bases between. There are 15 residues in the CDR3. Germline V gives CDR1 LNHNV, CDR2 YYDKDF (reference sequence). As DNA, the CDR3 is TGTGCCACCAGCAGAGAGGACGGAAGCACAGATACGCAGTATTTT. It specifies CATSREDGSTDTQYF.

This clonotype was counted many times. V usage is TRBV20-1 and J usage is TRBJ2-7; 9 bases agree with TRBD1. The CDR3 length is 13 residues. V gave up 3 bases and J gave up 5 bases; unmatched junction bases: 5. Germline lookup yields CDR1 DFQATT and CDR2 SNEGSKA (reference sequence). The CDR3 loop reads CSASGQGIDEQYF. CDR3 nucleotides: TGCAGTGCTAGCGGACAGGGGATCGACGAGCAGTACTTC.

This clonotype was detected many times. This chain links TRBV12-3 or TRBV12-4 with TRBJ1-2, with D possibly matching TRBD1 (5 bases). The germline V and J ends were trimmed by 4 bases and 4 bases, with 13 bases remaining between them. This CDR3 is 14 amino acids long. Here the CDR3 DNA reads TGTGCCAGCAGTTCCCTGGGGGGACGCTATGGCTACACCTTC. Its translation is CASSSLGGRYGYTF.

The rearrangement links TRBV20-1 to TRBJ1-6, with no clear D. V dropped 6 bases and J dropped 7 bases, with 13 bases sitting between them. The CDR3 is 13 residues long. The germline gives CDR1 DFQATT, CDR2 SNEGSKA (reference sequence). CDR3 amino acids: CSALRSENSPLHF. The CDR3 DNA sequence: TGCAGTGCCCTTAGATCTGAGAATTCACCCCTCCACTTT.

This clonotype came up many times. The chain couples TRBV11-3 to TRBJ1-5; the match to TRBD1 covers 7 bases. The CDR3 totals 15 residues. With 2 bases clipped from V and 4 bases from J, the junction kept 5 bases outside the gene matches. CDR1 is SGHNT and CDR2 is YENEEA in the germline V gene. CDR3 protein: CASSLSGDSNQPQHF. The CDR3 region has the DNA TGTGCCAGCAGCTTATCTGGGGACAGTAATCAGCCCCAGCATTTT.

This clonotype was seen ten or more times. The rearrangement links TRBV5-5 to TRBJ1-4; a possible D gene is TRBD1 (6 bases). CDR3 length: 14 residues. Germline lookup yields CDR1 SGHKS and CDR2 YYEKEE (reference sequence). Trimming removed 2 bases at V and 8 bases at J, with 13 bases between. The DNA for the CDR3 is TGTGCCAGCAGCTTCACAGGGCAGGGAGAAAAACTGTTTTTT. It translates to CASSFTGQGEKLFF.

The sample holds many counts of this clonotype. The rearrangement joins TRBV12-3 or TRBV12-4 to TRBJ1-3; 7 bases align to TRBD1. V lost 8 bases to trimming and J lost 5 bases; unmatched junction nucleotides: 9. The CDR3 runs 14 residues. In DNA, the CDR3 is TGTGCCAGCGGAACTACAGGGGCAAGAAACACCATATATTTT. As protein: CASGTTGARNTIYF.

The gene calls are TRBV5-1 and TRBJ1-1; D is possibly TRBD1 (6 bases). The CDR3 consists of 13 residues. CDR1 SGHRS and CDR2 YFSETQ come from the germline V gene. Trimming shortened V by 3 bases and J by 4 bases, and 10 bases separated the two germline ends. The DNA for the CDR3 is TGCGCCAGCAGCTGGGGGGCTGGCACTGAAGCTTTCTTT. This encodes CASSWGAGTEAFF.

This clonotype was observed at least ten times. The V and J genes are TRBV6-2 or TRBV6-3 and TRBJ1-1; perhaps TRBD1 as D (6 bases). The CDR3 totals 17 residues. Germline CDR1 and CDR2: MNHEY and SVGEGT. V was clipped by 6 bases and J by 4 bases, with 24 bases between them. This CDR3 reads CASSSLMGHGGGTEAFF. The DNA of the CDR3 is TGTGCCAGCAGCTCCTTAATGGGACATGGGGGCGGCACTGAAGCTTTCTTT.

This clonotype has ten or more counts. The chain is built from TRBV9 and TRBJ2-2; no clear D gene. The CDR3 has 15 amino acids. The V and J ends lost 6 bases and 1 base respectively, with 13 bases between them. Germline values: CDR1 SGDLS, CDR2 YYNGEE. The DNA of the CDR3 is TGTGCCAGCAATGTAGGATCAGTGAACACCGGGGAGCTGTTTTTT. The encoded protein is CASNVGSVNTGELFF.

This chain links TRBV6-5 with TRBJ1-1; D unclear. Germline CDR1 MNHEY, CDR2 SVGAGI. The CDR3 consists of 13 residues. Trimming cost V 7 bases and J 0 bases, with 9 bases left between them. The CDR3 coding sequence is TGTGCCAGCACCCAGGCTCTGAACACTGAAGCTTTCTTT. This sequence encodes CASTQALNTEAFF.

This clonotype has ten or more counts. The genes are TRBV25-1 and TRBJ2-5; the D gene could be TRBD1 or TRBD2 (5 bases each). Germline CDR1 is MGHDK and CDR2 is SYGVNS. V was trimmed by 6 bases and J by 2 bases, leaving 19 bases between them. The length of the CDR3 is 16 residues. CDR3 loop: CASSDAVGTDQETQYF. DNA of the CDR3: TGTGCCAGCAGCGACGCCGTCGGGACCGATCAAGAGACCCAGTACTTC.

The V gene is TRBV20-1, the J gene TRBJ2-1; 13 positions agree with TRBD2. CDR1 is DFQATT, CDR2 SNEGSKA, per germline (reference sequence). Trimming removed 0 bases from V and 9 bases from J; junction bases left unmatched: 8. The CDR3 consists of 16 residues. CDR3 sequence (DNA): TGCAGTGCTAGAGATTTAACTAGCGGGGGGGCCGGTGAGCAGTTCTTC. As protein: CSARDLTSGGAGEQFF.

A remark on this clonotype: A much larger clonotype is one base distant, so this may be a read error. This chain uses TRBV3-1 with TRBJ1-1; D not certain. This CDR3 is 11 amino acids long. The ends were cut back, 7 bases at V and 5 bases at J, with 8 bases in the middle. Germline V lookup: CDR1 LGHDT, CDR2 YNNKEL (reference sequence). The CDR3 protein is CASNRETEAFF. CDR3 coding DNA: TGTGCCAGCAACCGGGAGACTGAAGCTTTCTTT. The full variable domain, in which reference TRBV3-1 and TRBJ1-1 provide the parts outside the CDR3, is DTAVSQTPKYLVTQMGNDKSIKCEQNLGHDTMYWYKQDSKKFLKIMFSYNNKELIINETVPNRFSPKSPDKAHLNLHINSLELGDSAVYFCASNRETEAFFGQGTRLTVV.